This is a list of T cell receptor beta chains from one sample in a study of blood T cell repertoires in COVID-19. TCRdb keeps only in-frame clones here, not all; method: immunoSEQ multiplex PCR. The data show approximately 500,000 clones, approximately 87% seen once. The source material was PBMCs or T cells enriched from blood (not recorded which). The receptors come from a woman aged 40 to 50 who had recovered from COVID-19. Both conserved end residues are part of each CDR3. A D gene is named only where the DNA matches it firmly. Where a row states a size, it is once, few, many or the class of an expanded clone; other rows omit it.

v_gene: TRBV27; d_gene: NA; j_gene: TRBJ1-1; abundance: NA; CDR3aa: CASSSKPRRQKSEAFF; CDR3nt: TGTGCCAGCAGTTCCAAACCCCGCCGACAGAAAAGCGAAGCTTTCTTT
v_gene: TRBV30; d_gene: NA; j_gene: TRBJ1-1; abundance: NA; CDR3aa: CAWSRGGNEAFF; CDR3nt: TGTGCCTGGAGTCGTGGGGGCAATGAAGCTTTCTTT
v_gene: TRBV4-3; d_gene: TRBD1; j_gene: TRBJ1-6; abundance: NA; CDR3aa: CASSLRQGRNSPLHF; CDR3nt: TGCGCCAGCAGCCTTAGACAGGGTAGGAATTCACCCCTCCACTTT
v_gene: TRBV19; d_gene: NA; j_gene: TRBJ2-7; abundance: NA; CDR3aa: CASTQRAASYEQYF; CDR3nt: TGTGCCAGTACTCAGCGGGCCGCCTCCTACGAGCAGTACTTC
v_gene: TRBV5-1; d_gene: NA; j_gene: TRBJ2-1; abundance: NA; CDR3aa: CASSLGASSYNEQFF; CDR3nt: TGCGCCAGCAGCTTGGGGGCGAGCTCCTACAATGAGCAGTTCTTC
v_gene: TRBV7-9; d_gene: TRBD2; j_gene: TRBJ2-7; abundance: once; CDR3aa: CASSLYAGVTHEQYF; CDR3nt: TGTGCCAGCAGCTTATACGCGGGAGTAACCCACGAGCAGTACTTC
v_gene: TRBV7-9; d_gene: TRBD1; j_gene: TRBJ1-1; abundance: NA; CDR3aa: CATQGASTEAFF; CDR3nt: TGTGCCACCCAGGGGGCCAGCACTGAAGCTTTCTTT
v_gene: TRBV19; d_gene: TRBD1; j_gene: TRBJ1-1; abundance: once; CDR3aa: CASSRPTGGIWNTEAFF; CDR3nt: TGTGCCAGTAGTAGACCTACAGGGGGGATATGGAACACTGAAGCTTTCTTT
v_gene: TRBV18; d_gene: NA; j_gene: TRBJ1-2; abundance: NA; CDR3aa: CATRGGPGPNYGYTF; CDR3nt: TGTGCCACCCGCGGGGGTCCGGGGCCCAACTATGGCTACACCTTC
v_gene: TRBV7-2; d_gene: TRBD2; j_gene: TRBJ2-5; abundance: NA; CDR3aa: CASSFYSGRETQYF; CDR3nt: TGTGCCAGCAGCTTCTATAGCGGGAGGGAGACCCAGTACTTC
v_gene: TRBV10-3; d_gene: NA; j_gene: TRBJ1-1; abundance: NA; CDR3aa: CAISESALANTEAFF; CDR3nt: TGTGCCATCAGTGAGTCAGCGTTGGCGAACACTGAAGCTTTCTTT
v_gene: TRBV4-3; d_gene: TRBD1; j_gene: TRBJ2-7; abundance: NA; CDR3aa: CASSQDRQGRYEQYF; CDR3nt: TGCGCCAGCAGCCAAGACAGACAGGGACGCTACGAGCAGTACTTC
v_gene: TRBV7-9; d_gene: NA; j_gene: TRBJ1-3; abundance: NA; CDR3aa: CASSQAAGNTIYF; CDR3nt: TGTGCCAGCAGTCAAGCGGCTGGAAACACCATATATTTT